This is a list of T cell receptor beta chains from one sample in a study of T cell repertoires in cytomegalovirus infection. Each CDR3 protein gets one entry after TCRdb re-called the reads with MiXCR. This sample has 200,000 to 250,000 distinct CDR3 sequences, with about 23% found just once. The specimen sequenced was CD8+ T cells from PBMCs. The receptors originated from a human donor in good health (CMV status not recorded). Some clones in this sample may be carry-over from other donors' samples. CDR3s include the opening cysteine and the closing phenylalanine or tryptophan. D genes are given only for firm matches. The size field is filled for only some rows; it gives once, few, many or a size class.

-	TRBV20-1	TRBD1	TRBJ2-7	15	TGCAGTGCTAGGAGCCGGGACAGGAGTTCCTACGAGCAGTACTTC	CSARSRDRSSYEQYF
many	TRBV7-8	-	TRBJ2-1	16	TGTGCCAGCAGCTTAGTAGGGCGGAGCTCCTACAATGAGCAGTTCTTC	CASSLVGRSSYNEQFF
few	TRBV7-9	-	TRBJ2-7	15	TGTGCCAGCAGCTTTTACTTAGACGGCTTGGGCGAGCAGTACTTC	CASSFYLDGLGEQYF
-	TRBV7-9	TRBD2	TRBJ2-7	15	TGTGCCAGCAGCTTGGGGACTAGCGGGGGCTACGAGCAGTACTTC	CASSLGTSGGYEQYF
-	TRBV7-2	TRBD2	TRBJ2-3	15	TGTGCCAGCAGCTCCGTGACTAGCTTCACAGATACGCAGTATTTT	CASSSVTSFTDTQYF
-	TRBV28	-	TRBJ2-7	14	TGTGCCAGCAGTTTAAGTTGGGACTCCTACGAGCAGTACTTC	CASSLSWDSYEQYF
-	TRBV12-3/TRBV12-4	-	TRBJ2-7	14	TGTGCCAGCAGTTTCGGGACGTTCACCTACGAGCAGTACTTC	CASSFGTFTYEQYF
-	TRBV28	-	TRBJ2-7	11	TGTGCCAGCACACTTTGGGGCGAGCAGTACTTC	CASTLWGEQYF
few	TRBV29-1	-	TRBJ2-7	11	TGCAGCGTTGTGGGCAGGGACGAGCAGTACTTC	CSVVGRDEQYF
many	TRBV7-6	-	TRBJ2-5	15	TGTGCCAGCAGTTTCTCGGTGGGGGTCCAAGAGACCCAGTACTTC	CASSFSVGVQETQYF
few	TRBV28	TRBD1	TRBJ2-2	17	TGTGCCAGCGTAGACCGGGACAGCCTTGCCGGCGCCGGGGAGCTGTTTTTT	CASVDRDSLAGAGELFF
many	TRBV28	-	TRBJ2-7	14	TGTGCCAGCAGTTTACCTGCAGGGGTCTACGAGCAGTACTTC	CASSLPAGVYEQYF
-	TRBV3-1	-	TRBJ2-3	15	TGTGCCAGCAGCCATACCGTTGCCCCCACAGATACGCAGTATTTT	CASSHTVAPTDTQYF
-	TRBV2	-	TRBJ1-2	13	TGTGCCAGCAGTGAGCCTTCTAACTATGGCTACACCTTC	CASSEPSNYGYTF
few	TRBV28	TRBD1	TRBJ1-3	15	TGTGCCAGCACACTGACAGGGGACTCTGGAAACACCATATATTTT	CASTLTGDSGNTIYF
-	TRBV29-1	-	TRBJ1-1	16	TGCAGCGTTGCAAAGGGAGGGACTGGTATGAACACTGAAGCTTTCTTT	CSVAKGGTGMNTEAFF
-	TRBV14	-	TRBJ2-5	15	TGTGCCAGCAGCTCCAGACGGGCCCTCCAAGAGACCCAGTACTTC	CASSSRRALQETQYF
-	TRBV5-6	TRBD1	TRBJ1-1	15	TGTGCCAGCAGCCCCGAGACAGGGACCAACACTGAAGCTTTCTTT	CASSPETGTNTEAFF
many	TRBV7-8	TRBD2	TRBJ2-2	19	TGTGCCAGCAGCTTACTAGGGACTAGCGGGGGGCCGCACACCGGGGAGCTGTTTTTT	CASSLLGTSGGPHTGELFF
few	TRBV11-3	TRBD1	TRBJ1-5	17	TGTGCCAGCAGCCGGACAGGGGGCCAAGATAGCAATCAGCCCCAGCATTTT	CASSRTGGQDSNQPQHF
-	TRBV3-1	-	TRBJ2-1	22	TGTGCCAGCAGCCAAGTGTTCCGTTTTTTTGTTGGGGGCATGAGCTCCTACAATGAGCAGTTCTTC	CASSQVFRFFVGGMSSYNEQFF
few	TRBV12-3/TRBV12-4	-	TRBJ2-1	13	TGTGCCAGCAGTTTTACTAGCTCCAATGAGCAGTTCTTC	CASSFTSSNEQFF
many	TRBV12-3/TRBV12-4	-	TRBJ2-2	15	TGTGCCAGCAGTTTACGGCCAGGGTCAACCGGGGAGCTGTTTTTT	CASSLRPGSTGELFF
few	TRBV29-1	-	TRBJ2-7	12	TGCAGCGTTGAAGCGGCTAACACGGAACAGTACTTC	CSVEAANTEQYF
-	TRBV5-4	-	TRBJ1-1	13	TGTGCCAGCAGCCTTAAAGGAAGCACTGAAGCTTTCTTT	CASSLKGSTEAFF
few	TRBV29-1	-	TRBJ1-1	15	TGCAGCCTACTGGTTCCCGGCGGCATGAACACTGAAGCTTTCTTT	CSLLVPGGMNTEAFF
many	TRBV7-8	-	TRBJ1-2	14	TGTGCCAGCAGCTTAGGGCGTCTTGCCTATGGCTACACCTTC	CASSLGRLAYGYTF
few	TRBV11-2	-	TRBJ2-7	15	TGTGCCAGCAGCAGTCTGGCCGTCGTCGAGGTCGAGCAGTACTTC	CASSSLAVVEVEQYF
many	TRBV27	-	TRBJ1-1	14	TGTGCCAGCAGTTTCCAGGGGATGAACACTGAAGCTTTCTTT	CASSFQGMNTEAFF
few	TRBV14	-	TRBJ1-1	15	TGTGCCAGCAGCCAAGATCTTAGGATGAACACTGAAGCTTTCTTT	CASSQDLRMNTEAFF
few	TRBV20-1	-	TRBJ1-1	11	TGCAGTCCCCAGTCGAACACTGAAGCTTTCTTT	CSPQSNTEAFF
few	TRBV10-2	-	TRBJ1-1	13	TGCGCCAGCAGTGAGCTCCTGAACACTGAAGCTTTCTTT	CASSELLNTEAFF
few	TRBV28	TRBD2	TRBJ2-3	14	TGTGCCAGCAGCCCCACTAGCGGGGGAATTACGCAGTATTTT	CASSPTSGGITQYF
many	TRBV4-2	-	TRBJ2-3	14	TGTGCCAGCAGCCAAGAGCTGAGAACAGATACGCAGTATTTT	CASSQELRTDTQYF
-	TRBV28	-	TRBJ2-7	13	TGTGCCAGCAGTACGAGAGGACTTTACGAGCAGTACTTC	CASSTRGLYEQYF
many	TRBV19	-	TRBJ2-1	15	TGTGCCAGTAGTATTGGTGGTGGGGCCGCCAATGAGCAGTTCTTC	CASSIGGGAANEQFF
few	TRBV28	TRBD2	TRBJ2-7	15	TGTGCCAGCAGTTTATACCGGGGGGGGCACGGGGAGCAGTACTTC	CASSLYRGGHGEQYF
-	TRBV12-3/TRBV12-4	-	TRBJ1-1	15	TGTGCCAGCAGTTTAGGAGTGGCGGGGAACACTGAAGCTTTCTTT	CASSLGVAGNTEAFF
-	TRBV20-1	-	TRBJ1-6	16	TGCAGTGCTAGAGCTGAAAAGGGCATAGATCATTCACCCCTCCACTTT	CSARAEKGIDHSPLHF
-	TRBV28	-	TRBJ1-1	14	TGTGCCAGCAGTTATCGGGGGGGAAACACTGAAGCTTTCTTT	CASSYRGGNTEAFF
many	TRBV7-9	-	TRBJ2-7	11	TGTGCCAGCAGCCGGGGGCGCGAGCAGTACTTC	CASSRGREQYF
few	TRBV6-4	-	TRBJ2-3	14	TGTGCCACCAGTGAAGACACTAGCACAGATACGCAGTATTTT	CATSEDTSTDTQYF
-	TRBV7-9	-	TRBJ1-1	11	TGTGCCAGCAGCCCCTGGCCTGAAGCTTTCTTT	CASSPWPEAFF
many	TRBV29-1	TRBD2	TRBJ2-3	15	TGCAGCGCCTTCACCCTAGCGGGGGAGTCAGATACGCAGTATTTT	CSAFTLAGESDTQYF
once	TRBV20-1	-	TRBJ1-1	15	TGCAGTGCTAGAGTCCCTGACAGGATCGGGACTGAAGCTTTCTTT	CSARVPDRIGTEAFF
few	TRBV7-2	TRBD2	TRBJ2-1	17	TGTGCCAGCAGCTTAGTTTCGGGGGGGATTATTTACAATGAGCAGTTCTTC	CASSLVSGGIIYNEQFF
few	TRBV28	-	TRBJ1-1	14	TGTGCCAGCAGTCGGGACACCCTGAACACTGAAGCTTTCTTT	CASSRDTLNTEAFF
-	TRBV2	-	TRBJ2-1	16	TGTGCCAGCAGTATTCGACCCTCTACAACGACCAATGAGCAGTTCTTC	CASSIRPSTTTNEQFF
-	TRBV12-3/TRBV12-4	-	TRBJ1-2	15	TGTGCCAGCAGTCCTCTGAGGGAACGGAATAGTGGCTACACCTTC	CASSPLRERNSGYTF
many	TRBV12-3/TRBV12-4	-	TRBJ2-1	12	-	CASSFLENEQFF